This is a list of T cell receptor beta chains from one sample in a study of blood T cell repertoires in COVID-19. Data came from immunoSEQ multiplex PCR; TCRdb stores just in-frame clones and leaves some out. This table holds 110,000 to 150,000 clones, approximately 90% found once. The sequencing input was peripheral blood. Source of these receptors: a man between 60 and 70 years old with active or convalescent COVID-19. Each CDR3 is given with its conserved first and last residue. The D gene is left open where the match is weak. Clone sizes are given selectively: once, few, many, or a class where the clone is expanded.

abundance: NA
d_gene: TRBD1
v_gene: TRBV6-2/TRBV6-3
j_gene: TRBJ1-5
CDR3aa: CASSKTGANGQPQHF
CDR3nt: TGTGCCAGCAGTAAGACAGGGGCGAATGGTCAGCCCCAGCATTTT

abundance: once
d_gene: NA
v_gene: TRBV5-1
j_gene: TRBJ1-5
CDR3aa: CASSLEGFRQPQHF
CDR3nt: TGCGCCAGCAGCTTGGAGGGGTTTCGACAGCCCCAGCATTTT

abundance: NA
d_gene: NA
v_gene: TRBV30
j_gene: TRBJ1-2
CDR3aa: CAWRVRDNYGYTF
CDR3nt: TGTGCCTGGAGAGTCAGGGATAACTATGGCTACACCTTC

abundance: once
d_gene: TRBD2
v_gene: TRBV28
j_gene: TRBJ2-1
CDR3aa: CASSFNLAGVAEQFF
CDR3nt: TGTGCCAGCAGTTTCAATCTAGCGGGAGTAGCTGAGCAGTTCTTC

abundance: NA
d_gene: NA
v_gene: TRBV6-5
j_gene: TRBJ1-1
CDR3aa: CASSYSKAFF
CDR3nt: TGTGCCAGCAGTTACTCTAAAGCTTTCTTT

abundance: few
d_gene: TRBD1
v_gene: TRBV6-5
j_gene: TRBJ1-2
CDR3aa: CASSQGADYGYTF
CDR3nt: TGTGCCAGCAGCCAGGGGGCCGACTATGGCTACACCTTC

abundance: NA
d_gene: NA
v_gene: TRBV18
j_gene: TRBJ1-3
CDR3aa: CASSPIGETGNTIYF
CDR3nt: TGTGCCAGCTCCCCGATCGGGGAAACTGGAAACACCATATATTTT

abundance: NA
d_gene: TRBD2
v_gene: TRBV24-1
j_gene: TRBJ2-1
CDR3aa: CATSDWSGGYNEQFF
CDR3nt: TGTGCCACCAGTGATTGGAGCGGGGGCTACAATGAGCAGTTCTTC

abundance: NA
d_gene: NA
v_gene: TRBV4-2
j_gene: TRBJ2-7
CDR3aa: CASSQSSSWSEQYF
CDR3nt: TGTGCCAGCAGCCAATCTTCCAGTTGGTCCGAGCAGTACTTC

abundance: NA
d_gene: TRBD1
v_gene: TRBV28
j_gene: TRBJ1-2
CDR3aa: CASSVGTGIDGYTF
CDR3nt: TGTGCCAGCAGTGTCGGGACAGGCATTGATGGCTACACCTTC

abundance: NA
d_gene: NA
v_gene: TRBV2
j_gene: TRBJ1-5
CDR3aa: CASFGGRSNQPQHF
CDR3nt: TGTGCCAGCTTCGGGGGACGGAGCAATCAGCCCCAGCATTTT

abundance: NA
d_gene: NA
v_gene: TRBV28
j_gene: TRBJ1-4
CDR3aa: CASSPWRVPIATNEKLFF
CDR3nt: TGTGCCAGCAGTCCTTGGAGGGTCCCTATTGCAACTAATGAAAAACTGTTTTTT

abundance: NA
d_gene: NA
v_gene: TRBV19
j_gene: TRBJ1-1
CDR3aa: CASSIETGNTEAFF
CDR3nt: TGTGCCAGTAGTATCGAGACAGGGAACACTGAAGCTTTCTTT

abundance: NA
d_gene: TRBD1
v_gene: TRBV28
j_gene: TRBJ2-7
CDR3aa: CASSASGTGGIVQYF
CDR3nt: TGTGCCAGCAGTGCCTCCGGGACAGGGGGCATAGTGCAGTACTTC

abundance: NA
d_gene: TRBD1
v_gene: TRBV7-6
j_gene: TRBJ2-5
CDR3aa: CASSLAGTGLRETQYF
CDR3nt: TGTGCCAGCAGCTTAGCGGGGACAGGGTTGAGGGAGACCCAGTACTTC

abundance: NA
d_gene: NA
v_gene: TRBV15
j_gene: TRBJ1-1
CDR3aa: CATKGGLVNTEAFF
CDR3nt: TGTGCCACCAAAGGGGGATTAGTGAACACTGAAGCTTTCTTT

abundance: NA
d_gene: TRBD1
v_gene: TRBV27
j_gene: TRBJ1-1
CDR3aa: CASSEHPGQNFF
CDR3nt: TGTGCCAGCAGTGAACACCCGGGACAGAACTTCTTT

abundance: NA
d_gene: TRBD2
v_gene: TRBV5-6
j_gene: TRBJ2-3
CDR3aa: CASSLWLAGGLTDTQYF
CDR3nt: TGTGCCAGCAGCTTGTGGCTAGCGGGGGGCCTCACAGATACGCAGTATTTT

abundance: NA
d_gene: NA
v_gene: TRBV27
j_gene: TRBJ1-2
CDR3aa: CASSPMGATGYGYTF
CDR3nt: TGTGCCAGCAGCCCAATGGGAGCCACGGGTTATGGCTACACCTTC

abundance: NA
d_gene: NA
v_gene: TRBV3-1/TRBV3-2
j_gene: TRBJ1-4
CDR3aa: CASSAPRRRGEKLFF
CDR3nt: TGTGCCAGCAGCGCTCCACGACGGAGGGGTGAAAAACTGTTTTTT

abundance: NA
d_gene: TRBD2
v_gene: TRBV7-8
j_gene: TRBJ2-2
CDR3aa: CASSLMVAGGPEDTGELFF
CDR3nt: TGTGCCAGCAGCTTAATGGTAGCGGGGGGGCCGGAGGACACCGGGGAGCTGTTTTTT

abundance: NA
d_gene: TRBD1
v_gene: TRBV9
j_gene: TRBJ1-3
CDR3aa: CASSFSGQITSGNTIYF
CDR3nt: TGTGCCAGCAGCTTTTCGGGACAGATTACCTCTGGAAACACCATATATTTT

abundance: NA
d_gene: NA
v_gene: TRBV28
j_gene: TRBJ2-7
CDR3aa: CASSPQAPPVDEQYF
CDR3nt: TGTGCCAGCAGTCCCCAGGCCCCCCCAGTGGACGAGCAGTACTTC

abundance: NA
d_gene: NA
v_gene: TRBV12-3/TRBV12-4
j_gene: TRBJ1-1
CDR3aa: CASSTRQVGEAFF
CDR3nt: TGTGCCAGCAGTACGCGACAGGTGGGTGAAGCTTTCTTT

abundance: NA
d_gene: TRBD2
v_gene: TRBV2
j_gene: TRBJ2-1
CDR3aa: CASSEPGGGYNEQFF
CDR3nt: TGTGCCAGCAGTGAACCGGGGGGGGGATACAATGAGCAGTTCTTC

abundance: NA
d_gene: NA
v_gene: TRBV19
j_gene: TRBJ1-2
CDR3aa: CASSIDLIQERVYTF
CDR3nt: TGTGCCAGTAGTATAGATCTAATACAGGAAAGAGTCTACACCTTC

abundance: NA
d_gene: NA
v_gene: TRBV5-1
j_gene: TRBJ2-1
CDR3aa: CASSQGSYNEQFF
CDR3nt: TGCGCCAGCAGCCAGGGATCCTACAATGAGCAGTTCTTC

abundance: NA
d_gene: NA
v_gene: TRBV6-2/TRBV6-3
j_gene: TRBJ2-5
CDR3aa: CASSPNRVQETQYF
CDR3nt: TGTGCCAGCAGCCCCAACAGGGTACAGGAGACCCAGTACTTC

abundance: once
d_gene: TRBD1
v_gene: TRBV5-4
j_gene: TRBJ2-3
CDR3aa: CASSWEDRGVTDTQYF
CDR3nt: TGTGCCAGCAGCTGGGAGGACAGGGGTGTGACAGATACGCAGTATTTT

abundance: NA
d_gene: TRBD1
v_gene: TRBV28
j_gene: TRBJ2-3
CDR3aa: CASKMTGSSTDTQYF
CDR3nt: TGTGCCAGCAAAATGACAGGGTCTAGCACAGATACGCAGTATTTT

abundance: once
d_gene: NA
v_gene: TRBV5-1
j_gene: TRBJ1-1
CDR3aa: CASRDEGGTEAFF
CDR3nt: TGCGCCAGCAGGGACGAAGGGGGCACTGAAGCTTTCTTT

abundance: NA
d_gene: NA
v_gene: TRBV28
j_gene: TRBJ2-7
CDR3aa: CASRGETAIRVEQYF
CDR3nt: TGTGCCAGCAGAGGGGAAACAGCGATTCGGGTCGAGCAGTACTTC

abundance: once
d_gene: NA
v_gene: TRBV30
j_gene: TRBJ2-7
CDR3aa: CAWSSGRTYEQYF
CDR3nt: TGTGCCTGGTCCTCGGGTCGCACCTACGAGCAGTACTTC

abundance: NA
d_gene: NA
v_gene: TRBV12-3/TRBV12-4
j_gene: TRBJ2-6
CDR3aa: CASRAAWANVLTF
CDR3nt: TGTGCCAGCAGGGCCGCTTGGGCCAACGTCCTGACTTTC

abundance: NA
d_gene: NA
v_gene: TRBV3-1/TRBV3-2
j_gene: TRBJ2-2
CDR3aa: CASSQDPGLYLNTGELFF
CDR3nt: TGTGCCAGCAGCCAGGACCCCGGACTGTATTTGAACACCGGGGAGCTGTTTTTT

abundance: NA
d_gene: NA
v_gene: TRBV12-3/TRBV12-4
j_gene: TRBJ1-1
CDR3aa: CASSLEGGEAFF
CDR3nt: TGTGCCAGCAGTTTAGAGGGAGGTGAAGCTTTCTTT

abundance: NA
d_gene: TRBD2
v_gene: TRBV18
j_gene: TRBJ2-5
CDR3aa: CASSLGTSGNQETQYF
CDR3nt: TGTGCCAGCTCACTAGGGACTAGCGGGAACCAAGAGACCCAGTACTTC

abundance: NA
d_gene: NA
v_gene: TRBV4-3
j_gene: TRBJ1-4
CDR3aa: CASSQDVSGTNEKLFF
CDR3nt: TGCGCCAGCAGCCAAGATGTCTCAGGGACTAATGAAAAACTGTTTTTT

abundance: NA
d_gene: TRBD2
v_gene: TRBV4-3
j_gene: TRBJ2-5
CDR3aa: CASSQMGLAKETQYF
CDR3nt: TGCGCCAGCAGCCAGATGGGACTAGCCAAAGAGACCCAGTACTTC

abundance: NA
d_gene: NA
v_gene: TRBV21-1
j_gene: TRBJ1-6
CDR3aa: CASSRQNSPLHF
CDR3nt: TGTGCCAGCAGCCGACAGAATTCACCCCTCCACTTT

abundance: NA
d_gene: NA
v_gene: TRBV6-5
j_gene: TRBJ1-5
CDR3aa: CASSRLREPQHF
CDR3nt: TGTGCCAGCAGTAGATTGAGGGAGCCCCAGCATTTT

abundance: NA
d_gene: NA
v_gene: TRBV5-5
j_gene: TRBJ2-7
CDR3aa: CASSLGFSLSEQYF
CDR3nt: TGTGCCAGCAGCTTGGGATTCTCGCTAAGCGAGCAGTACTTC

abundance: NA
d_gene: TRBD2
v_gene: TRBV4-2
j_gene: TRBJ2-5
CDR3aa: CASSQDLASGSRGTQYF
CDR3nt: TGTGCCAGCAGCCAAGATTTGGCTAGCGGGAGCAGGGGGACCCAGTACTTC

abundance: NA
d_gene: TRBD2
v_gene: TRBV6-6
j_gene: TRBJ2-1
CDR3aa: CASSRAGGPYEQFF
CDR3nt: TGTGCCAGCAGTCGAGCGGGGGGGCCTTATGAGCAGTTCTTC

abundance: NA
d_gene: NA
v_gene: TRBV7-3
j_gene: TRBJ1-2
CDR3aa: CASSALGSPGTYGYTF
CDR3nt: TGTGCCAGCAGCGCATTAGGGTCCCCAGGGACTTATGGCTACACCTTC

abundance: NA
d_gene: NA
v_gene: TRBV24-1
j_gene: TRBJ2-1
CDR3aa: CATSDLFRPGEQFF
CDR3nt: TGTGCCACCAGTGATTTGTTCAGACCGGGTGAGCAGTTCTTC